This T cell receptor beta chain is drawn from a study of T cell clonality in common variable immunodeficiency. This clone was counted only a few times. Its antigen is unidentified. The read gets to within 3 residues of the CDR3 end, and the germline J gene fills in the rest. Study-wide results and caveats: TCRbeta clonality was increased in CVID versus healthy controls. Links between repertoire features and CVID complications were heterogeneity-limited. In common variable immunodeficiency, TCR beta chains reportedly carried fewer deletions and N-nucleotide insertions. Shared TCRbeta clones were fewer between CVID subjects than controls.

V was cut by 4 bases and J by 3 bases, with 9 bases left in between. CDR1 and CDR2 from the germline V gene are SNHLY and FYNNEI. This CDR3 has 13 residues. Generated by immunoSEQ multiplex PCR, the TCRdb table keeps only in-frame clones and is missing some. This repertoire holds 2,500 or so clones, and none appear only once. The chain couples TRBV2 to TRBJ1-2; D is possibly TRBD1 (6 bases). The sequence came from a human donor with common variable immunodeficiency. Sequences were obtained from peripheral blood mononuclear cells. The DNA read from the CDR3 is TGTGCCAGCAGTGGAGGGGGGGACTATGGC. Encoded protein: CASSGGGDYG. The CDR3 as a whole reads CASSGGGDYGYTF.